One and the same sample provided the 4 T cell receptor beta chains below, sequenced in a study of molecular identifiers for immune sequencing clone quantification. TCRdb itself ran the PCR reads through MiXCR, one entry per CDR3 protein. The table lists about 500,000 distinct CDR3 sequences, around 23% of them singletons, with under 0.85% in the top ten. The sequenced sample was naive CD8+ T cells from blood, with Jurkat cell RNA spiked in. The subset: FACS-sorted CD8+CD4-CCR7+CD45RA+ naive T cells. Receptors were obtained from a human donor in good health. Some libraries in this study had Jurkat cell RNA spiked in.

To note about this clonotype: A much larger clone lies one base from this, so it may be a read error. The rearrangement links TRBV5-1 to TRBJ1-5; D unresolved. CDR1 is SGHRS and CDR2 is YFSETQ in the germline V gene. The CDR3 has 13 residues. The CDR3 sequence: CACSLAPAQPQHF. The CDR3 region has the DNA TGCGCCTGCAGCTTGGCCCCGGCGCAGCCCCAGCATTTT.

This sequence joins TRBV27 and TRBJ1-5; a possible D gene is TRBD1 (6 bases). V lost 2 bases to trimming and J lost 3 bases, with 11 bases between them. The CDR3 covers 15 residues. The germline V gene has CDR1 MNHEY and CDR2 SMNVEV (reference sequence). The CDR3 protein is CASSLQGSNNQPQHF. The CDR3 coding sequence is TGTGCCAGCAGTTTACAGGGGTCGAACAATCAGCCCCAGCATTTT.

The chain employs TRBV5-4 and TRBJ2-3; 9 nucleotides agree with TRBD2. Germline V gene data show CDR1 as SGHNT and CDR2 as YYREEE (reference sequence). The ends lost 2 bases at V and 5 bases at J; junction bases unmatched: 9. The CDR3 extends over 16 amino acids. The CDR3 region is CASSFLAGRMVDTQYF. CDR3 in DNA: TGTGCCAGCAGCTTTCTAGCGGGGAGGATGGTAGATACGCAGTATTTT.

On this clonotype: A read error may explain this, as a much larger clone is one base away. The V call is TRBV6-5, the J call TRBJ1-5; D not certain. The germline V gene has CDR1 MNHEY and CDR2 SVGAGI. This CDR3 is 12 amino acids long. The CDR3 loop reads CANSLAGQPQHF. CDR3 bases: TGTGCCAACAGTTTGGCAGGACAGCCCCAGCATTTT.